This is a list of T cell receptor beta chains from one sample in a study of blood T cell repertoires in COVID-19. Profiled with immunoSEQ multiplex PCR; TCRdb holds only in-frame clones, not every one. The sample includes about 400,000 clones, just under 90% of them seen just once. The sample was PBMCs or T cells enriched from blood (not recorded which). These receptors were obtained from a woman aged 30 to 39 who had recovered from COVID-19. Each CDR3 is given with its conserved first and last residue. The D gene is left open where the match is weak. The size field is filled for only some rows; it gives once, few, many or a size class.

clone_size d_call j_call v_call cdr3_nt cdr3_aa
NA TRBD1 TRBJ2-2 TRBV6-6 TGTGCCAGCAGCCGAGGAACAGGGGTCCCGGCGAACACCGGGGAGCTGTTTTTT CASSRGTGVPANTGELFF
NA NA TRBJ1-6 TRBV10-1 TGCGCCAGCAGTGAGTTCCCTGACGCGGCCCTCCACTTT CASSEFPDAALHF
NA TRBD1 TRBJ1-1 TRBV11-3 TGTGCCAGCAGCTTAGCGGGACAGATGAACACTGAAGCTTTCTTT CASSLAGQMNTEAFF
NA TRBD1 TRBJ1-2 TRBV10-2 TGCGCCAGCAGTGAGTGGGGACAGTCCGGCTATGGCTACACCTTC CASSEWGQSGYGYTF
NA NA TRBJ1-4 TRBV4-3 TGCGCCAGCAGCCAAGATCTGAGGTTGGCAACTAATGAAAAACTGTTTTTT CASSQDLRLATNEKLFF
once NA TRBJ1-2 TRBV28 TGTGCCAGCAGTTTAGACAGCGATAACTATGGCTACACCTTC CASSLDSDNYGYTF
NA NA TRBJ2-2 TRBV18 TGTGCCAGCTCACCACTTTTCGGGAGGAACACCGGGGAGCTGTTTTTT CASSPLFGRNTGELFF
NA NA TRBJ2-5 TRBV6-6 TGTGCCAGCAGACCCCACTCCCAAGAGACCCAGTACTTC CASRPHSQETQYF
NA TRBD1 TRBJ1-3 TRBV30 TGTGCCTGGAGTGGGGACAGGGTAGACACCATATATTTT CAWSGDRVDTIYF
NA TRBD2 TRBJ2-1 TRBV11-1 TGTGCCAGCAGCCCACATAGCGGGGTGGTGCAGTTCTTC CASSPHSGVVQFF
NA NA TRBJ2-5 TRBV29-1 TGCAGCGTTGTGTATGTTGCGGAGACCCAGTACTTC CSVVYVAETQYF
NA NA TRBJ2-7 TRBV20-1 TGCAGTGCTAGTTATGGGGGCGCGGGTGAGCAGTACTTC CSASYGGAGEQYF
NA TRBD1 TRBJ1-4 TRBV30 TGTGCCTGGAAGGGGGGACAGGGTCCTAATGAAAAACTGTTTTTT CAWKGGQGPNEKLFF
NA TRBD2 TRBJ2-1 TRBV7-2 TGTGCCAGCAGCTTCGGGGGGGCCAATTACAATGAGCAGTTCTTC CASSFGGANYNEQFF
NA NA TRBJ2-5 TRBV4-1 TGCGCCAGCAGCCCCCAAATCGGGGGAGAGACCCAGTACTTC CASSPQIGGETQYF
once NA TRBJ1-1 TRBV18 TGTGCCAGCTCACCGCGACGTCAGGCCTCGTCTCATGAAGCTTTCTTT CASSPRRQASSHEAFF
once NA TRBJ1-5 TRBV29-1 TGCAGCGTTCGGACACCACCAAATCCCCAGCATTTT CSVRTPPNPQHF
NA NA TRBJ2-7 TRBV2 TGTGCCAGCAGTGGGCGGTTCGCGGACGAGCAGTACTTC CASSGRFADEQYF
NA NA TRBJ1-4 TRBV5-6 TGTGCCAGCAGCCGAGAGGCAACTAATGAAAAACTGTTTTTT CASSREATNEKLFF
NA TRBD1 TRBJ2-1 TRBV10-1 TGCGCCAGAACGGGACAGGGGGACAATGAGCAGTTCTTC CARTGQGDNEQFF
NA TRBD2 TRBJ2-5 TRBV6-5 TGTGCCAGCAGAACCACGGGGGGGGAGACCCAGTACTTC CASRTTGGETQYF
few TRBD1 TRBJ2-5 TRBV9 TGTGCCAGCAGCGGTGGACAGGGTATACTCAACTCCCAAGAGACCCAGTACTTC CASSGGQGILNSQETQYF
NA NA TRBJ2-3 TRBV7-2 TGTGCCAGCAGCTTAGAAGGGCGACCAGGGAATACGCAGTATTTT CASSLEGRPGNTQYF
NA NA TRBJ1-5 TRBV6-6 TGTGCCAGCACCGTAGACTATAGCAATCAGCCCCAGCATTTT CASTVDYSNQPQHF
NA NA TRBJ2-7 TRBV7-5 TGTGCCAGAAGCTTAGAGAGCCCCTACGAGCAGTACTTC CARSLESPYEQYF
once NA TRBJ1-2 TRBV3-1/TRBV3-2 TGTGCCAGCAGCCAAGATAGCATAACCTTC CASSQDSITF
NA TRBD2 TRBJ2-1 TRBV18 TGTGCCAGCTCACCACAACTAGCGGACAATGAGCAGTTCTTC CASSPQLADNEQFF
once TRBD2 TRBJ2-2 TRBV30 TGTGCCTGGAGTCCCGGACTAGCGGGGGACACCGGGGAGCTGTTTTTT CAWSPGLAGDTGELFF
NA NA TRBJ2-5 TRBV28 TGTGCCAGCAGCCAAGGGAGGATGGGGGAGACCCAGTACTTC CASSQGRMGETQYF
NA NA TRBJ1-5 TRBV19 TGTGCCAGTAGTACACAATATCAGCCCCAGCATTTT CASSTQYQPQHF
NA NA TRBJ2-2 TRBV9 TGTGCCAGCAGCGTGACCGGGGTACCGAACACCGGGGAGCTGTTTTTT CASSVTGVPNTGELFF
NA TRBD2 TRBJ2-3 TRBV2 TGTGCCAGCAGTGCACTAGCGGGGGGGCCGACAGATACGCAGTATTTT CASSALAGGPTDTQYF
NA TRBD2 TRBJ2-7 TRBV7-9 TGTGCCAGCAGCCGGGGACTAGCGGGGCCTCTTTACGAGCAGTACTTC CASSRGLAGPLYEQYF
NA TRBD2 TRBJ2-6 TRBV18 TGTGCCAGCTCACCAACTAGCGGGACTGGGGCCAACGTCCTGACTTTC CASSPTSGTGANVLTF
once TRBD1 TRBJ1-2 TRBV29-1 TGCAGCGTTACCGGGACAGGGGGCAGTGGCTACACCTTC CSVTGTGGSGYTF
NA NA TRBJ1-4 TRBV9 TGTGCCAGCAGCTTACGGGGGGGCCAGCAAGCCTCTAATGAAAAACTGTTTTTT CASSLRGGQQASNEKLFF
once NA TRBJ2-2 TRBV12-5 TGTGCTAGTGGTTTGGGACAGTCGAACACCGGGGAGCTGTTTTTT CASGLGQSNTGELFF
NA NA TRBJ1-6 TRBV6-6 TGTGCCAGCAGTTACTCGGAGGGGAATTCACCCCTCCACTTT CASSYSEGNSPLHF
NA TRBD1 TRBJ1-5 TRBV19 TGTGCCACCCAGACAGGGGCGGGGAGTAGCAATCAGCCCCAGCATTTT CATQTGAGSSNQPQHF
NA NA TRBJ1-1 TRBV7-3 TGTGCCAGCACCTACAGTCCTGGGCACACTGAAGCTTTCTTT CASTYSPGHTEAFF
NA TRBD2 TRBJ2-3 TRBV19 TGTGCCAGTAGTCCTCGACTAGCGGGAGGGGGAGATACGCAGTATTTT CASSPRLAGGGDTQYF
NA TRBD2 TRBJ2-5 TRBV24-1 TGTGCCACCAGTGAGGTTGCGGGAGAGGTGGGAGAGACCCAGTACTTC CATSEVAGEVGETQYF
NA NA TRBJ1-2 TRBV5-4 TGTGCCAGCAGGTTAGGACAGACCACGAACTATGGCTACACCTTC CASRLGQTTNYGYTF
few TRBD2 TRBJ2-3 TRBV10-3 TGTGCCATCAGTGACCTAGCGGGAGTGATTGGAACAGATACGCAGTATTTT CAISDLAGVIGTDTQYF
once NA TRBJ1-5 TRBV1 TGCACCAGCAGCCGCTATAGCAATCAGCCCCAGCATTTT CTSSRYSNQPQHF
NA TRBD1 TRBJ1-6 TRBV27 TGTGCCAGCAGTTTGGACGGGACAGGGGTCTATAATTCACCCCTCCACTTT CASSLDGTGVYNSPLHF
NA NA TRBJ1-1 TRBV25-1 TGTGCCAGCAGTGAGGGGGCGGTGAACACTGAAGCTTTCTTT CASSEGAVNTEAFF
NA NA TRBJ2-3 TRBV11-2 TGTGCCAGCAGCTTACTGTCCCCGTTGGATACGCAGTATTTT CASSLLSPLDTQYF
NA NA TRBJ2-7 TRBV30 TGTGCCTGGTCTAGGGGTTCAGAGGCCTACGAGCAGTACTTC CAWSRGSEAYEQYF
few NA TRBJ2-6 TRBV30 TGTGCCTGGAGTGTAAGCGGTGTCTCTGGGGCCAACGTCCTGACTTTC CAWSVSGVSGANVLTF
NA NA TRBJ1-3 TRBV6-5 TGTGCCAGCAGTTACTCGGGGACAACCTCTGGAAACACCATATATTTT CASSYSGTTSGNTIYF
NA NA TRBJ1-1 TRBV11-2 TGTGCCAGCAGCTTAGGGTGGGGGGTAGTTAGCACTGAAGCTTTCTTT CASSLGWGVVSTEAFF
NA NA TRBJ2-3 TRBV21-1 TGTGCCAGCAAAGTCCCCAGGACAGGGCCGTATTTT CASKVPRTGPYF
NA NA TRBJ2-2 TRBV18 TGTGCCAGCTCACCACAACGCCAGAGGGTGAACACCGGGGAGCTGTTTTTT CASSPQRQRVNTGELFF
NA TRBD2 TRBJ2-7 TRBV27 TGTGCCAGCAGTTCCGGGGGGTACGAGCAGTACTTC CASSSGGYEQYF
NA NA TRBJ2-2 TRBV28 TGTGCCAGCAGTTTAGGAGGTACCGGGGAGCTGTTTTTT CASSLGGTGELFF